This TCR beta chain was found in a study of blood T cells in healthy people across ages (dated by TCRdb to the mid-2010s). Study-wide context: In model experiments, template switching captured about one uniquely barcoded TCR beta cDNA molecule for every two T cells. Using deep sequencing normalized with unique cDNA molecular identifiers, the study measured how TCR beta repertoire diversity changes with age. The donors were divided into four age groups: young (average approximately 15 years), middle-aged (approximately 39), aged (about 56) and long-lived (about 84). Using the same blood draw, the study looked at two additional independent replicas of 1 million unique cDNA reads for two donors, one aged 18 to 30 and the other aged 80 or older. Overall results and qualifications from the work: The percentage of naive T cells measured by flow cytometry correlated strongly with observed TCR beta diversity. Because donor CMV infection status was unknown, age-related changes in expanded clonotypes were potentially confounded. Estimates of total diversity from one million sequenced T cells were regarded as lower bounds and underestimates. Compared with the aged group, the long-lived group had more naive CD4+ T cells, fewer expanded clones and increased TCR diversity, a pattern suggesting age selection. As age increased, observed TCR beta diversity per million T cells dropped in a roughly linear way, and a significant reduction was already evident by age approximately 40. Bulk unsorted PBMC profiling prevented conclusive comparison of naive and antigen-experienced compartments.

The approximately 41 donors, aged roughly 6 to 95 years, were systemically healthy Caucasian individuals from Russia. Each donor gave about 9.7 milliliters of peripheral blood, drawn into EDTA-treated Vacutainer tubes. Ficoll-Paque density-gradient centrifugation was used to isolate PBMCs, with at least 7 million per sample. Total RNA, at least 6 micrograms per sample, was extracted from PBMCs with Trizol reagent. Naive CD45RAhigh/CD27high T cell percentages were measured by flow cytometry on a PBMC aliquot from every donor. The CDR3 spans 15 residues, from the cysteine through the phenylalanine. Left in the record is the CDR3 DNA by itself, 45 bases read in frame from the first base. CDR1 and CDR2, looked up from the germline V gene (reference sequence), are MNHEY and SMNVEV. V and J are trimmed by 8 bases and 6 bases, and the gene matches miss 14 bases of the junction. This clonotype was observed a few times. Its recognized antigen is unknown. No much larger clonotype is one base removed from it; base qualities were not supplied.

Library preparation was by 5' RACE. The instrument was an Illumina HiSeq 2500. The second PCR ran for about 6 to 12 cycles and used a J-beta primer mix along with a sample-barcoded 5' primer. A template-switch 5' adaptor carrying 12 random nucleotides introduced a unique molecular identifier onto each TCR beta cDNA molecule. Each sample yielded at least 2.5 million CDR3-containing paired-end reads. First-strand cDNA synthesis was performed from all RNA using the Mint cDNA synthesis kit, with priming by a TRBC-specific oligonucleotide. After uracil-DNA glycosylase treatment, a first 18-cycle PCR used universal primers M1SS and BC2_uni_R on all cDNA. The paper's data handling went like this. For normalization, 1 million high-quality reads were randomly selected from each sample, with every read carrying a distinct molecular identifier. Reads sharing molecular identifiers were discarded rather than binned into consensus sequences. MiTCR, set to a Q25 quality threshold and the strictest error-elimination algorithm, was used for CDR3 identification, clonotype clustering and error correction. A nonparametric unseen species model with Euler transformation was used to estimate lower-bound total TCR beta diversity. The raw public reads went through TCRdb reprocessing: fastp at Q25, MiXCR clone calling, in-frame beta chains kept. Rows are combined by CDR3 protein, so each entry shows the most common genes and DNA. For this entry, the V and J calls and clone size follow TCRdb and not the study's own pipeline. The sample profile shows hundreds of thousands of distinct CDR3 sequences; about 25% of them were found once. More than 8.5% of the sample rests with the top ten.

The data also belong to a second study, concerning T cells of mothers and their children. The second investigation adds: Nine systemically healthy Caucasian individuals, comprising three mothers and their six children, were included as donors. cDNA synthesis consumed the entire amount of extracted RNA, loaded at approximately 1.6 ug RNA in each 15 ul reaction. Sample barcodes and 2-4 random nucleotides were added via the M1S primer in the second PCR. Over 8 million TCR beta CDR3 reads were obtained for each mother, and 2.5 million to 3 million reads were obtained for each child. Thymic selection shapes the output of TCR recombination in a similar way in related and unrelated pairs, and inherited differences have a minor effect. Normalized repertoire overlap was always slightly but never significantly higher in related than unrelated mother-child pairs. Persistent microchimeric T cell clones were not detected, at a sensitivity of approximately 93 clones per million clonotypes. To look for features that set related mother-child pairs apart from unrelated individuals, the researchers ran deep NGS to compare the TCR beta repertoires of mothers and children. On average, the children were roughly 10 +/- 4 years old, while the mothers were about 40 +/- 4 years old. After adapters were ligated using NEBNext reagents, the libraries underwent 100+100 nt paired-end sequencing on an Illumina HiSeq 2000. Mother and child libraries were prepared a month apart and sequenced in separate runs to prevent cross-contamination. For each donor, between about 450,000 and 2,300,000 distinct TCR beta clonotypes were identified. Naive TCR beta clonotypes were estimated from low-frequency clonotypes matched to each donor's FACS-determined naive share, without sorting.

The source is a boy between 10 and 17 years old in good health. Sequenced material: blood. The rearrangement combines TRBV27 with TRBJ2-7, with 9 central nucleotides matching TRBD2. The DNA sequence is TGTGCCAGCGGTAGCTGGCGGGAGGGCCTTCCCGAGCAGTACTTC. This gives the protein CASGSWREGLPEQYF.